This T cell receptor (beta chain) was identified during a study of cytomegalovirus exposure and HLA in healthy donors. The V gene end was trimmed by 5 bases and the J gene end by 5 bases; junction bases not matched to a gene: 9. Germline V gene sequence: CDR1 SGHDN, CDR2 FVKESK. This CDR3 region has 16 residues. This clone showed up just once. Its antigen is not identified. The PCR had 60 Vbeta and 13 Jbeta primers. Sequencing used immunoSEQ multiplex PCR; TCRdb keeps in-frame clones, though not all of them. Of about 140,000 clones listed, approximately 73% are singletons. Regarding the study as a whole: A further, later analysis showed that HLA-associated TCR beta chains (compared with equally common others) were more clonally expanded. Later work associated 16,951 TCR beta sequences with HLA alleles at 0.05 false discovery rate.

The chain uses TRBV14 and TRBJ1-2, with 12 bases that match TRBD1. Material for sequencing was PBMCs. This TCR came from a human donor in good health. The DNA for the CDR3 is TGTGCCAGCAGCGCCCGGGACAGGGGGCGCAGGTATGGCTACACCTTC. It codes for CASSARDRGRRYGYTF.